This T cell receptor (beta chain) appears in the sequencing data of a study of cytomegalovirus exposure and HLA in healthy donors. From germline, CDR1 is SGHTA and CDR2 FQGNSA. The V end was cut by 0 bases, the J end by 4 bases, with 7 bases between. This CDR3 is built from 13 residues. Produced via immunoSEQ multiplex PCR; TCRdb's table is partial and in-frame only. The sample has roughly 350,000 clones, 86% seen once. The sequence came from a woman aged 18-29 years in good health and CMV-seronegative. This chain uses TRBV7-2 with TRBJ2-7; no clear D. The source material was PBMCs. The CDR3 sequence: CASSLAAQYEQYF. The CDR3 DNA is TGTGCCAGCAGCTTAGCGGCCCAATACGAGCAGTACTTC.